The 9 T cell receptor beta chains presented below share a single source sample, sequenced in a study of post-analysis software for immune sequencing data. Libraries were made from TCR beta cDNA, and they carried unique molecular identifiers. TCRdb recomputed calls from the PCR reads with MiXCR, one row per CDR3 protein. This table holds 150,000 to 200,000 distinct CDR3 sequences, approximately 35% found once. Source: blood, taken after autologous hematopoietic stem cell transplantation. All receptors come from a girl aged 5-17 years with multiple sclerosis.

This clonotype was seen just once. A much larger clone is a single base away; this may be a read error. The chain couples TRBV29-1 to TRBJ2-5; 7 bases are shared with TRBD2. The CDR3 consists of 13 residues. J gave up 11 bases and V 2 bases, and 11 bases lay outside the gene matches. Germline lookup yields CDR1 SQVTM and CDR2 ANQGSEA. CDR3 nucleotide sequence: TGCAGCGTTGAACTAGCGGTCTCCTACGGGCAGTACTTC. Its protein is CSVELAVSYGQYF.

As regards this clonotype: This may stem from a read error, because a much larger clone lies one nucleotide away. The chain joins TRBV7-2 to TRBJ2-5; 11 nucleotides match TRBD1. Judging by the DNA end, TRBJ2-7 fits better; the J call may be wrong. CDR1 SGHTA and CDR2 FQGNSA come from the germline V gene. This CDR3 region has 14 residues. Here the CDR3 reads CASSCRTGGIEQYF. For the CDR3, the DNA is TGTGCCAGCAGCTGTCGGACAGGGGGCATCGAGCAGTACTTC.

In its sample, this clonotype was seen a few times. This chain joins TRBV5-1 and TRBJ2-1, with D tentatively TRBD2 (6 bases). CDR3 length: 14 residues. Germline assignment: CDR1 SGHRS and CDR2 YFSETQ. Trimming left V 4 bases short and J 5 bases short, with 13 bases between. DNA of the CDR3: TGCGCCAGCAGCGCCCGGGACTTTAACAATGAGCAGTTCTTC. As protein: CASSARDFNNEQFF. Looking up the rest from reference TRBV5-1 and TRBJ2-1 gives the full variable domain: KAGVTQTPRYLIKTRGQQVTLSCSPISGHRSVSWYQQTPGQGLQFLFEYFSETQRNKGNFPGRFSGRQFSNSRSEMNVSTLELGDSALYLCASSARDFNNEQFFGPGTRLTVL.

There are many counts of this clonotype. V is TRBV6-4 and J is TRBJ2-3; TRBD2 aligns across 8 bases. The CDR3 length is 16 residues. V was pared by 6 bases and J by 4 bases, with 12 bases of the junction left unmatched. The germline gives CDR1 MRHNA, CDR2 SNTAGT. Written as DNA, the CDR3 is TGTGCCAGCAGCCACGGAAGCGGGAGCGGCCCAGATACGCAGTATTTT. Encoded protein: CASSHGSGSGPDTQYF.

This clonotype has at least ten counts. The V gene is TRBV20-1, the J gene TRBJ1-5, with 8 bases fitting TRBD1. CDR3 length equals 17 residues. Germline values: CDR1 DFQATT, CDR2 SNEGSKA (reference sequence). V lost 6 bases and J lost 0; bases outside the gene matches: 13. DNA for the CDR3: TGCAGTGCCCAGGACAGGGCTCGGGGTTATAGCAATCAGCCCCAGCATTTT. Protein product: CSAQDRARGYSNQPQHF.

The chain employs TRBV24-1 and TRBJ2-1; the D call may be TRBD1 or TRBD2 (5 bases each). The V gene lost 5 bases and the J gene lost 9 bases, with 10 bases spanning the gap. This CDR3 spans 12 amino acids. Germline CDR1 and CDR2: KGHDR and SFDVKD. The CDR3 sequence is CATSGGKGEQFF. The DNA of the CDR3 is TGTGCCACCAGTGGGGGGAAGGGTGAGCAGTTCTTC.

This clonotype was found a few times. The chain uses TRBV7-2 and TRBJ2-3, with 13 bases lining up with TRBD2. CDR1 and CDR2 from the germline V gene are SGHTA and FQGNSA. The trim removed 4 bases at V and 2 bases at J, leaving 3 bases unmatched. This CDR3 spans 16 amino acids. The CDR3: CASSSGLAGATDTQYF. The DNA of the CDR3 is TGTGCCAGCAGCTCCGGACTAGCGGGGGCCACAGATACGCAGTATTTT.

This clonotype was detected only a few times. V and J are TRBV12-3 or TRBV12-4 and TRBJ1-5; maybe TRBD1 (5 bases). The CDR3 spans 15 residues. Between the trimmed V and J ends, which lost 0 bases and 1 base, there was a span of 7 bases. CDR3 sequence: CASSLAGTSNQPQHF. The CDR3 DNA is TGTGCCAGCAGTTTAGCCGGGACCAGCAATCAGCCCCAGCATTTT.

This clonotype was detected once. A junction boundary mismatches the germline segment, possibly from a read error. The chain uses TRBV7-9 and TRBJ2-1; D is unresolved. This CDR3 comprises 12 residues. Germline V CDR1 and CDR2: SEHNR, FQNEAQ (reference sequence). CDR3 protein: CAGSDGLSEQFF. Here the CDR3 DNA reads TGTGCCGGCAGCGACGGGTTGAGTGAGCAGTTCTTC.